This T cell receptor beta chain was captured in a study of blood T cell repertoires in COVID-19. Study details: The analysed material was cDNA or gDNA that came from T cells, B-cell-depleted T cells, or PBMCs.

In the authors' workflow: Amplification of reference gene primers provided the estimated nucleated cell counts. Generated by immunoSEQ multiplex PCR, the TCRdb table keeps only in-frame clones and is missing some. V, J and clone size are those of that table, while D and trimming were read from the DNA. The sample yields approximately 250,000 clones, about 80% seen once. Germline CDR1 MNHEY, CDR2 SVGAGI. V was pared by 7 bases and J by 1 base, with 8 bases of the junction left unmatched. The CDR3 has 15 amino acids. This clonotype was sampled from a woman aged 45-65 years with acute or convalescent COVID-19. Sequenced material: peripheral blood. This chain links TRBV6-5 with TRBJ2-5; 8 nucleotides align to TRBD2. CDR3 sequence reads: CASTALAGTQETQYF. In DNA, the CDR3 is TGTGCCAGCACGGCTTTAGCGGGGACCCAAGAGACCCAGTACTTC.